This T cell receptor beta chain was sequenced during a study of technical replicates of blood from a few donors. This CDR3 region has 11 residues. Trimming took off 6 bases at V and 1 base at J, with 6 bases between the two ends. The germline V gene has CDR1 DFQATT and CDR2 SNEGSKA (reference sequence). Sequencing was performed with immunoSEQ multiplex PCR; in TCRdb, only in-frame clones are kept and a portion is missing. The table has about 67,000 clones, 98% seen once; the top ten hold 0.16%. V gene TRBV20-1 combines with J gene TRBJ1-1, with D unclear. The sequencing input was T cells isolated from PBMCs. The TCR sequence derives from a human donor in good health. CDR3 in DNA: TGCAGTGCCAGCGGGAACACTGAAGCTTTCTTT. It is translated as CSASGNTEAFF.